Shown below are 15 T cell receptor beta chains from a single sample sequenced in a study of vaccination and CD4 T cells after COVID-19. Treatment specified: approximately 10-day PBMC culture with coronavirus spike peptide pools or control peptides (ViraFEST assay). These TCRs are of unknown antigen specificity. Oncomine TCR Beta short-read sequencing was applied to DNA from cultured CD4+ T cells. TCRdb reanalysed the PCR reads using MiXCR and keeps one entry per CDR3 protein. The sample has under 15,000 distinct CDR3 sequences, about 50% seen once. Sequencing was performed on CD4+ T cells from blood, cultured in vitro. These receptors came from a human donor who had recovered from COVID-19.

The chain employs TRBV7-2 and TRBJ1-1, with unresolved D. The V end was cut by 8 bases, the J end by 2 bases, with 9 bases between. The CDR3 has 12 residues. Per the germline V gene, CDR1 is SGHTA and CDR2 is FQGNSA. The CDR3 protein is CASGISNTEAFF. CDR3 bases: TGTGCCAGCGGGATATCAAACACTGAAGCTTTCTTT.

J is TRBJ2-1 and V is TRBV28, with D unresolved. Looked up from germline, CDR1 is MDHEN and CDR2 is SYDVKM. CDR3 length: 12 residues. V lost 9 bases, J lost 6 bases, and 12 bases lay in between. CDR3 coding DNA: TGTGCCAGTATTCAGAACCTCAATGAGCAGTTCTTC. Protein sequence: CASIQNLNEQFF.

This sequence joins TRBV5-1 and TRBJ2-3, with D unresolved. V lost 0 bases and J lost 2, with 13 bases in between. The CDR3 contains 16 residues. Per germline, CDR1 SGHRS and CDR2 YFSETQ. DNA for the CDR3: TGCGCCAGCAGCTTGGCCGTAATAGCCCTCACAGATACGCAGTATTTT. This translates into CASSLAVIALTDTQYF.

The V call is TRBV5-1, the J call TRBJ2-7, with D perhaps TRBD1 (6 bases). CDR3 size: 13 residues. Germline lookup yields CDR1 SGHRS and CDR2 YFSETQ. Trimming took 7 bases from V and 4 from J, leaving 15 bases between them. CDR3 residues: CASSQGANYEQYF. The CDR3 nucleotides read TGCGCCAGCTCACAGGGTGCAAATTACGAGCAGTACTTC.

This clonotype showed up just a few times. The CDR3 protein is CASSTRDRVNTGELFF. CDR3 nucleotides: TGTGCCAGCAGCACCCGGGACAGGGTGAACACCGGGGAGCTGTTTTTT. The gene calls are TRBV14 and TRBJ2-2, with TRBD1 matching over 9 bases. This CDR3 has 16 amino acids. J was trimmed by 1 base and V by 5 bases; bases with no gene match: 5. Looked up from germline, CDR1 is SGHDN and CDR2 is FVKESK.

CDR3 coding DNA: TGTGCCAGCAGTGCCGCGCGACGGTTCCCTTACGAGCAGTACTTC. Its protein is CASSAARRFPYEQYF. The chain combines TRBV6-1 with TRBJ2-7, with D unclear. Trimming removed 4 bases at V and 4 bases at J, with 17 bases between. From germline, CDR1 is MNHNS and CDR2 SASEGT. CDR3 length equals 15 residues.

This chain joins TRBV20-1 and TRBJ1-6; D is uncertain. The CDR3 totals 16 residues. Per germline, CDR1 DFQATT and CDR2 SNEGSKA (reference sequence). V was trimmed by 1 base and J by 6 bases, leaving 16 bases between them. The CDR3 DNA is TGCAGTGCTAGAGCCCTTACGGACGGAACTAATTCACCCCTCCACTTT. This translates into CSARALTDGTNSPLHF.

This sequence joins TRBV6-1 and TRBJ1-1, with D unresolved. The germline V gene has CDR1 MNHNS and CDR2 SASEGT. V was shortened by 6 bases and J by 5 bases, with 13 bases between the two germline ends. The CDR3 is 13 amino acids. CDR3 protein: CASRIQAATEAFF. In DNA, the CDR3 is TGTGCCAGCAGGATACAAGCCGCTACTGAAGCTTTCTTT.

J is TRBJ1-4 and V is TRBV27; TRBD1 might be the D (5 bases). Germline V gene sequence: CDR1 MNHEY, CDR2 SMNVEV (reference sequence). The length of the CDR3 is 15 residues. V was pared by 5 bases and J by 7 bases, with 17 bases between. The CDR3 protein is CASSRTRVLGEKLFF. The CDR3, as DNA: TGTGCCAGCAGTAGAACCAGGGTCTTGGGTGAAAAACTGTTTTTT.

This rearrangement joins TRBV20-1 to TRBJ2-1, with TRBD2 identical over 7 bases. This CDR3 is built from 14 residues. The germline CDR1 and CDR2 sequences are DFQATT and SNEGSKA (reference sequence). Germline trimming cut 0 bases from V and 6 bases from J; bases unmatched to any gene: 5. The DNA of the CDR3 is TGCAGTGCTAGAGATTCGTCTAGCGGCAATGAGCAGTTCTTC. As protein: CSARDSSSGNEQFF.

This clonotype was seen a single time. This CDR3 reads CASSGMGMRTDTQYF. Here the CDR3 DNA reads TGTGCCAGCAGTGGTATGGGAATGCGGACAGATACGCAGTATTTT. The rearrangement uses TRBV27 and TRBJ2-3, with no clear D. Trimming pared 5 bases from V and 3 bases from J, leaving 15 bases between. This CDR3 contains 15 residues. In germline, CDR1 is MNHEY, CDR2 SMNVEV (reference sequence).

This clonotype was picked up a small number of times. V gene TRBV20-1 combines with J gene TRBJ1-2; D is unclear. There are 15 residues in the CDR3. Germline lookup yields CDR1 DFQATT and CDR2 SNEGSKA (reference sequence). Trimming removed 0 bases at V and 2 bases at J, with 13 bases between. This CDR3 is CSAREWNRSNYGYTF. The CDR3 DNA reads TGCAGTGCTAGAGAGTGGAATCGTTCGAACTATGGCTACACCTTC.

This CDR3 is CASSQMGRGQGEQYF. CDR3 coding DNA: TGTGCCAGCAGCCAGATGGGCAGGGGGCAAGGCGAGCAGTACTTC. V is TRBV5-4 and J is TRBJ2-7; 8 positions agree with TRBD1. Germline V CDR1 and CDR2: SGHNT, YYREEE (reference sequence). This CDR3 region has 15 residues. V shed 4 bases, J shed 6 bases, and the junction held 12 bases outside the gene matches.

The rearrangement uses TRBV6-2 or TRBV6-3 and TRBJ1-5; perhaps TRBD1 as D (5 bases). Between the trimmed V and J ends, which lost 6 bases and 10 bases, there was a span of 16 bases. This CDR3 is 13 amino acids long. Germline CDR1 and CDR2: MNHEY and SVGEGT. CDR3 region: CASRRQSTDPQHF. The CDR3 nucleotides are TGTGCCAGCAGGAGACAGTCTACTGATCCCCAGCATTTT.

This clonotype was counted a few times. This sequence joins TRBV20-1 and TRBJ2-3, with D hard to call. CDR1 and CDR2 from the germline V gene are DFQATT and SNEGSKA (reference sequence). Trimming left V 0 bases short and J 0 bases short, with 10 bases between. This CDR3 region has 15 residues. CDR3 in amino acids: CSARDHQTSTDTQYF. DNA for the CDR3: TGCAGTGCTAGAGATCACCAGACTAGCACAGATACGCAGTATTTT.